This TCR beta chain originates from a study of shared T cell receptors in the human thymus. V gave up 0 bases and J gave up 4 bases, with 11 bases separating them. Looked up from germline, CDR1 is SGHTS and CDR2 is YDEGEE. The CDR3 consists of 14 residues. Assay used: immunoSEQ multiplex PCR; TCRdb lists only in-frame clones, some missing. The sample has 500,000 to 850,000 clones; more than 70% are singletons. This clone was picked up one time. These same data were also listed under a study on human thymus T cells. That study adds: The sample donors, healthy Finnish infants, were having corrective surgery for congenital heart defects. Resected material from corrective heart surgery provided the thymus tissue analysed. Thymic and blood repertoires seemed to show skewed V and J gene use.

The sample consisted of thymocytes. This TCR derives from a boy under two years old with a congenital heart defect. The rearrangement uses TRBV5-8 and TRBJ2-7; the D is unclear. CDR3 in DNA: TGTGCCAGCAGCTTGGGCGCCCGAATGTACGAGCAGTACTTC. Residues: CASSLGARMYEQYF.